This T cell receptor beta chain was obtained from a study of breast tumors, draining lymph nodes, adjacent tissues. The study's findings and limits: Tumor T cell lymph node origin was a supported hypothesis, not proven. Compared with lymph nodes, tumors were less diverse; compared with nontumor tissue, more. Findings are consistent with lymph node origin and intratumoral expansion of most tumor T cells.

On this clonotype itself: Its specificity is not known.

One entry per CDR3 protein, called by TCRdb with MiXCR from the multiplex PCR reads. The sample consists of about 200,000 distinct CDR3 sequences, approximately 33% of them appearing once. The lymph nodes were axillary draining lymph nodes from breast cancer patients. Sequencing used axillary lymph node tissue. The TCR comes from a female donor with breast cancer. Some clones in this sample may be carry-over from other donors' samples.

In DNA, the CDR3 is TGTGCCAGCTCACCTTATCTCCCGGGGAGGGAGAAAGAGACCCAGTACTTC. Its protein product is CASSPYLPGREKETQYF. The chain has TRBV18 and TRBJ2-5; 7 positions match TRBD2. CDR1 is KGHSH and CDR2 is LQKENI in the germline V gene. J lost 3 bases, V lost 3 bases, and 13 bases had no gene match. This CDR3 has 17 amino acids.